The 31 T cell receptor beta chains reported below all come from one sample, sequenced in a study of OX40 agonist ivuxolimab in advanced cancers. Produced via immunoSEQ multiplex PCR; TCRdb's table is partial and in-frame only. The data contain roughly 63,000 clones, 80% to 90% of them singletons. The starting material was CD4+ or CD8+ T cells sorted from blood, obtained in a trial of the OX40 agonist ivuxolimab. The receptor set was obtained from an adult with an advanced solid tumor such as melanoma, head and neck, liver or kidney cancer.

The chain is built from TRBV28 and TRBJ1-6, with D unresolved. Germline values: CDR1 MDHEN, CDR2 SYDVKM. Trimming removed 5 bases from V and 0 bases from J, with 14 bases in between. The CDR3 has 17 residues. The CDR3 sequence: CASSTRDVSSYNSPLHF. The DNA for the CDR3 is TGTGCCAGCAGTACCAGAGACGTTAGCTCCTATAATTCACCCCTCCACTTT. The variable domain in full, with the rest retrieved from reference TRBV28 and TRBJ1-6, is DVKVTQSSRYLVKRTGEKVFLECVQDMDHENMFWYRQDPGLGLRLIYFSYDVKMKEKGDIPEGYSVSREKKERFSLILESASTNQTSMYLCASSTRDVSSYNSPLHFGNGTRLTVT.

This clone appeared a few times. This sequence joins TRBV28 and TRBJ1-4, with D unclear. The CDR3 is made up of 15 amino acids. V was trimmed by 2 bases and J by 5 bases, leaving 12 bases between them. The germline CDR1 and CDR2 sequences are MDHEN and SYDVKM. The CDR3 sequence is CASSLPNAGNEKLFF. The CDR3 DNA reads as TGTGCCAGCAGTTTACCGAACGCCGGGAATGAAAAACTGTTTTTT.

The CDR3 loop reads CASSYGGLSEKLFF. The CDR3 DNA is TGTGCCAGCAGTTACGGGGGTTTAAGTGAAAAACTGTTTTTT. This chain connects TRBV6-5 to TRBJ1-4, with D possibly matching TRBD1 (5 bases). Trimming cost V 2 bases and J 7 bases, with 11 bases left between them. The CDR3 has 14 residues. Germline V lookup: CDR1 MNHEY, CDR2 SVGAGI.

V gene TRBV9 combines with J gene TRBJ2-2; tentative D call: TRBD1 (5 bases). Germline V gene lookup returns CDR1 SGDLS and CDR2 YYNGEE. Trimming removed 4 bases from V and 6 bases from J, with 10 bases in between. There are 13 residues in the CDR3. CDR3 DNA sequence: TGTGCCAGCAGCACCCAGGGCCCCGGGGAGCTGTTTTTT. Translation gives CASSTQGPGELFF.

The V gene is TRBV19, the J gene TRBJ2-7; 7 bases map to TRBD2. The CDR3 is made up of 15 amino acids. V lost 3 bases, J lost 0 bases, and 5 bases stayed unmatched. CDR1 and CDR2 from the germline V gene are LNHDA and SQIVND (reference sequence). The chain's CDR3 is CASSMGSGPSYEQYF. The CDR3 bases are TGTGCCAGTAGTATGGGTAGCGGGCCCTCCTACGAGCAGTACTTC.

The gene calls are TRBV5-4 and TRBJ2-7; 8 positions agree with TRBD1. V lost 0 bases and J lost 3; bases outside the gene matches: 5. CDR1 is SGHNT and CDR2 is YYREEE in the germline V gene (reference sequence). The CDR3 spans 15 residues. CDR3 loop: CASSLGRGQGYEQYF. The CDR3 DNA reads TGTGCCAGCAGCTTGGGCAGAGGACAGGGCTACGAGCAGTACTTC.

The rearrangement uses TRBV4-2 and TRBJ2-7, with TRBD2 matching over 9 bases. The V segment lost 4 bases and the J segment 1 base; nucleotides outside the gene matches: 5. The germline V gene encodes CDR1 LGHNA and CDR2 YNFKEQ. The CDR3 is made up of 15 amino acids. CDR3 protein: CASSPTSGLSYEQYF. CDR3 nucleotide sequence: TGTGCCAGCAGCCCAACTAGCGGGTTGTCCTACGAGCAGTACTTC.

The chain couples TRBV28 to TRBJ1-1; D uncertain. The germline gives CDR1 MDHEN, CDR2 SYDVKM. The length of the CDR3 is 18 residues. The V and J ends lost 3 bases and 1 base respectively, with 21 bases between them. CDR3 region: CASSFSPVFGPTNTEAFF. The CDR3 DNA is TGTGCCAGCAGTTTTTCCCCAGTTTTTGGGCCGACGAACACTGAAGCTTTCTTT. The variable domain in full, completed from reference TRBV28 and TRBJ1-1, reads DVKVTQSSRYLVKRTGEKVFLECVQDMDHENMFWYRQDPGLGLRLIYFSYDVKMKEKGDIPEGYSVSREKKERFSLILESASTNQTSMYLCASSFSPVFGPTNTEAFFGQGTRLTVV.

Comment on this clone: Other DNA sequences in this specimen translate into the identical CDR3. The chain joins TRBV20-1 to TRBJ2-7; no clear D. V gave up 0 bases and J gave up 3 bases, with 3 bases separating them. This CDR3 comprises 11 residues. CDR1 is DFQATT and CDR2 is SNEGSKA in the germline V gene (reference sequence). CDR3 nucleotide sequence: TGCAGTGCTAGAGAGGTCTACGAGCAGTACTTC. Its translation: CSAREVYEQYF.

This clone has just a few counts. The V and J genes are TRBV7-9 and TRBJ2-4; 10 bases align to TRBD2. Germline CDR1 and CDR2: SEHNR and FQNEAQ (reference sequence). J was trimmed by 6 bases and V by 4 bases; bases with no gene match: 9. The length of the CDR3 is 16 residues. CDR3 nucleotide sequence: TGTGCCAGCAGCTCTTCCGGGACTAGCGAGGCAAACATTCAGTACTTC. Its translation is CASSSSGTSEANIQYF.

This chain links TRBV4-1 with TRBJ2-2, with D uncertain. Germline V gene lookup returns CDR1 MGHRA and CDR2 YSYEKL. Deletions cut 0 bases from V and 7 bases from J, with 9 bases between. The length of the CDR3 is 14 residues. The CDR3: CASSQDENGGELFF. The CDR3 DNA sequence: TGCGCCAGCAGCCAAGATGAGAACGGCGGGGAGCTGTTTTTT.

J is TRBJ1-6 and V is TRBV4-3; D is possibly TRBD1 (6 bases). Germline-derived CDR1 and CDR2 are LGHNA and YSLEER. The germline V and J ends were trimmed by 1 base and 10 bases, with 17 bases remaining between them. The CDR3 length is 16 residues. CDR3 DNA: TGCGCCAGCAGCCAAGGACAGGTGGCCCTTGGGTCACCCCTCCACTTT. Translation gives CASSQGQVALGSPLHF.

The chain recombines TRBV27 with TRBJ2-3; 9 bases match TRBD2. The CDR3 contains 16 residues. Germline loops: CDR1 MNHEY, CDR2 SMNVEV (reference sequence). Trimming cost V 5 bases and J 0 bases; bases outside gene matches: 6. CDR3 nucleotide sequence: TGTGCCAGCAGTGTCTCTAGCGGGACTAGCACAGATACGCAGTATTTT. This gives the protein CASSVSSGTSTDTQYF.

This clone appeared a single time. The chain employs TRBV6-5 and TRBJ2-7; 8 bases map to TRBD1. Trimming removed 5 bases from V and 0 bases from J; junction bases left unmatched: 6. The germline V gene has CDR1 MNHEY and CDR2 SVGAGI. CDR3 length equals 15 residues. The CDR3 loop is CASSPRQGPSYEQYF. CDR3 nucleotide sequence: TGTGCCAGCAGTCCAAGACAGGGGCCCTCCTACGAGCAGTACTTC.

The V call is TRBV25-1, the J call TRBJ1-1; D is undetermined. CDR3 length: 14 residues. Germline CDR1 reads MGHDK; CDR2 reads SYGVNS. V was trimmed by 2 bases and J by 6 bases, leaving 13 bases between them. In nucleotides, the CDR3 is TGTGCCAGCAGTGAAAGCCCCGGACTGGCTGAAGCTTTCTTT. This sequence encodes CASSESPGLAEAFF.

The chain combines TRBV7-9 with TRBJ1-1; D uncertain. Germline CDR1 SEHNR, CDR2 FQNEAQ (reference sequence). The CDR3 length is 13 residues. V was pared by 0 bases and J by 1 base, with 3 bases between. CDR3 sequence (DNA): TGTGCCAGCAGCTTAGCGGGGAACACTGAAGCTTTCTTT. Residues: CASSLAGNTEAFF.

This rearrangement joins TRBV29-1 to TRBJ2-4, with TRBD1 matching over 9 bases. The J segment lost 7 bases and the V segment lost 7 bases, leaving 2 bases of the junction unmatched. CDR1 is SQVTM, CDR2 ANQGSEA, per germline. The CDR3 is 11 residues long. The CDR3 spells CSGTGANIQYF. CDR3 nucleotides: TGCAGCGGGACAGGGGCTAACATTCAGTACTTC.

The V and J genes are TRBV19 and TRBJ2-1; no reliable D call. V gave up 4 bases and J gave up 7 bases, with 14 bases separating them. The CDR3 spans 14 residues. The germline V gene encodes CDR1 LNHDA and CDR2 SQIVND (reference sequence). For the CDR3, the DNA is TGTGCCAGTAGTAGATACGCCAAAGGTAATGAGCAGTTCTTC. It encodes CASSRYAKGNEQFF.

In its sample, this clone was seen once. The V gene is TRBV10-3, the J gene TRBJ1-2; a weak D match, TRBD1 (5 bases). The V and J ends lost 5 bases and 4 bases respectively, with 14 bases between them. The CDR3 consists of 14 residues. Germline V CDR1 and CDR2: ENHRY, SYGVKD. CDR3 in amino acids: CAISLRGESYGYTF. In nucleotides, the CDR3 is TGTGCCATCAGTTTGAGGGGAGAGAGCTATGGCTACACCTTC.

This chain links TRBV19 with TRBJ1-2, with D uncertain. The CDR3 runs to 11 residues. Trimming took 11 bases from V and 8 from J, leaving 15 bases between them. Germline V gene sequence: CDR1 LNHDA, CDR2 SQIVND (reference sequence). The CDR3: CAGRTPIGYTF. CDR3 DNA sequence: TGTGCCGGGCGGACCCCTATAGGCTACACCTTC.

This clone has a handful of counts. The chain combines TRBV2 with TRBJ1-1, with D maybe TRBD1 (6 bases). The CDR3 is 13 amino acids. CDR1 and CDR2 from the germline V gene are SNHLY and FYNNEI. V was shortened by 8 bases and J by 5 bases, with 15 bases between the two germline ends. The CDR3, as DNA: TGTGCCAGCGGAGGGGGGAGGGGGACTGAAGCTTTCTTT. The encoded protein is CASGGGRGTEAFF.

The chain employs TRBV5-5 and TRBJ2-7, with D unclear. The V end lost 4 bases, the J end lost 3 bases, and 14 bases lay between the germline ends. The CDR3 totals 14 residues. CDR1 is SGHKS, CDR2 YYEKEE, per germline (reference sequence). This chain's CDR3 is CASSLGNGLYEQYF. Written as DNA, the CDR3 is TGTGCCAGCAGCCTAGGCAACGGGCTCTACGAGCAGTACTTC.

The genes are TRBV27 and TRBJ2-1, with a tentative D call TRBD2 (6 bases). CDR3 length equals 14 residues. The V and J ends lost 2 bases and 4 bases respectively, with 9 bases between them. Germline CDR1 MNHEY, CDR2 SMNVEV (reference sequence). CDR3 sequence reads: CASSLGRGYNEQFF. The CDR3, as DNA: TGTGCCAGCAGTTTAGGGCGGGGTTACAATGAGCAGTTCTTC.

V gene TRBV6-1 combines with J gene TRBJ2-1; D perhaps matches TRBD2 (5 bases). The length of the CDR3 is 15 residues. The ends were cut back, 4 bases at V and 4 bases at J, with 14 bases in the middle. Germline V gene lookup returns CDR1 MNHNS and CDR2 SASEGT. The CDR3 DNA follows: TGTGCCAGCAGTGCGTTCGAACCGGGGTACAATGAGCAGTTCTTC. Residues: CASSAFEPGYNEQFF.

The rearrangement joins TRBV5-6 to TRBJ2-1; 12 bases align to TRBD2. The V gene end was trimmed by 4 bases and the J gene end by 10 bases; junction bases not matched to a gene: 9. This CDR3 comprises 15 residues. Germline-derived CDR1 and CDR2 are SGHDT and YYEEEE. The CDR3 spells CASSHGLAGPPEQFF. The CDR3 coding sequence is TGTGCCAGCAGCCATGGACTAGCGGGGCCCCCGGAGCAGTTCTTC.

V is TRBV6-1 and J is TRBJ2-1; D may match TRBD1 or TRBD2 (5 bases each). Germline CDR1 MNHNS, CDR2 SASEGT. The CDR3 runs to 12 residues. Trimming removed 2 bases at V and 12 bases at J, with 11 bases between. The chain's CDR3 is CASSERDPGQFF. In DNA, the CDR3 is TGTGCCAGCAGTGAACGGGACCCAGGGCAGTTCTTC.

Here the CDR3 reads CASSYGQGYYEQYF. CDR3 bases: TGTGCCAGCAGTTACGGACAGGGCTACTACGAGCAGTACTTC. The chain carries TRBV6-5 and TRBJ2-7; TRBD1 matches at 8 bases. Germline loops: CDR1 MNHEY, CDR2 SVGAGI. CDR3 length: 14 residues. J gave up 3 bases and V 2 bases, and 3 bases lay outside the gene matches.

V gene TRBV2 combines with J gene TRBJ2-1; D is uncertain. Germline V gene sequence: CDR1 SNHLY, CDR2 FYNNEI. The CDR3 has 8 residues. V shed 8 bases and J shed 8 bases, with 1 base lying between them. The CDR3 DNA is TGTGCCAGCTATGAGCAGTTCTTC. Residues: CASYEQFF. The whole variable domain, remainder taken from reference TRBV2 and TRBJ2-1, is EPEVTQTPSHQVTQMGQEVILRCVPISNHLYFYWYRQILGQKVEFLVSFYNNEISEKSEIFDDQFSVERPDGSNFTLKIRSTKLEDSAMYFCASYEQFFGPGTRLTVL.

J is TRBJ2-1 and V is TRBV9; D might be TRBD2 (5 bases). V dropped 2 bases and J dropped 4 bases, with 10 bases sitting between them. Germline V gene sequence: CDR1 SGDLS, CDR2 YYNGEE. The CDR3 has 14 residues. The CDR3 reads CASSVNGVYNEQFF. CDR3 DNA: TGTGCCAGCAGCGTGAACGGGGTTTACAATGAGCAGTTCTTC. Full variable domain (outside the CDR3, taken from reference TRBV9 and TRBJ2-1): DSGVTQTPKHLITATGQRVTLRCSPRSGDLSVYWYQQSLDQGLQFLIQYYNGEERAKGNILERFSAQQFPDLHSELNLSSLELGDSALYFCASSVNGVYNEQFFGPGTRLTVL.

The chain combines TRBV9 with TRBJ1-1; the match to TRBD1 covers 9 bases. J lost 2 bases, V lost 3 bases, and 2 bases had no gene match. The CDR3 is 14 amino acids. Germline CDR1 and CDR2: SGDLS and YYNGEE. As DNA, the CDR3 is TGTGCCAGCAGCGCGACAGGGGGAAACACTGAAGCTTTCTTT. This sequence encodes CASSATGGNTEAFF. Full variable domain (outside the CDR3, taken from reference TRBV9 and TRBJ1-1): DSGVTQTPKHLITATGQRVTLRCSPRSGDLSVYWYQQSLDQGLQFLIQYYNGEERAKGNILERFSAQQFPDLHSELNLSSLELGDSALYFCASSATGGNTEAFFGQGTRLTVV.

The chain has TRBV7-9 and TRBJ2-7, with D possibly TRBD2 on 5 matching bases. V was shortened by 2 bases and J by 6 bases, with 8 bases between the two germline ends. The CDR3 totals 12 residues. The germline V gene has CDR1 SEHNR and CDR2 FQNEAQ (reference sequence). The CDR3 protein is CASSLSGSEQYF. The CDR3 DNA reads as TGTGCCAGCAGCTTATCGGGAAGCGAGCAGTACTTC.